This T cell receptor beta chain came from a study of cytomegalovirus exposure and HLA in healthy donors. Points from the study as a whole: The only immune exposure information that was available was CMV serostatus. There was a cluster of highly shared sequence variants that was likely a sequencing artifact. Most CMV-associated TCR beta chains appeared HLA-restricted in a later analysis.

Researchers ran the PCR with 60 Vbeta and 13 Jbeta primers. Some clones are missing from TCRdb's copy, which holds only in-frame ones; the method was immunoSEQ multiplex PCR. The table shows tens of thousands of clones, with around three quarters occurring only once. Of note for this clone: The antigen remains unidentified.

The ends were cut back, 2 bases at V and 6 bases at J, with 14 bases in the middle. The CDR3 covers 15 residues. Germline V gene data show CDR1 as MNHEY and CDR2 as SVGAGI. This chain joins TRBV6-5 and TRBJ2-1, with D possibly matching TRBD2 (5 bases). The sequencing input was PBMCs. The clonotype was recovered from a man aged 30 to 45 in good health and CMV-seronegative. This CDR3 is CASSYLALAGNEQFF. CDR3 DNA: TGTGCCAGCAGTTACCTCGCCCTAGCTGGCAATGAGCAGTTCTTC.